This T cell receptor (beta chain) derives from a study of blood T cell repertoires in COVID-19. In regard to this clone: Distinct nucleotide sequences in the sample also encode this CDR3.

Libraries were prepared by immunoSEQ multiplex PCR; TCRdb keeps only in-frame clonotypes and omits some of them. The sample contains around 110,000 clones, around four fifths of which appear only once. The CDR3 loop spans 13 amino acids. CDR1 is LNHNV and CDR2 is YYDKDF in the germline V gene (reference sequence). Trimming shortened V by 2 bases and J by 4 bases, and 6 bases separated the two germline ends. This receptor was taken from a man aged 25 to 45 with acute or convalescent COVID-19. The sequenced sample consisted of peripheral blood. The chain uses TRBV15 and TRBJ1-5; D unclear. The CDR3 sequence: CATSRRGNQPQHF. In DNA, the CDR3 is TGTGCCACCAGCAGACGAGGGAATCAGCCCCAGCATTTT.